The clone carrying this TCR beta chain came up many times. This specimen belongs to a study of T-cell memory formation after mild COVID-19. A single record per CDR3 protein comes from TCRdb applying MiXCR to the 5' RACE reads. The table shows 49,000 or so distinct CDR3 sequences, with around 7.3% occurring only once. The CDR3 covers 14 residues. The V end was cut by 4 bases, the J end by 8 bases, with 15 bases between. The V call is TRBV12-3 or TRBV12-4, the J call TRBJ2-1, with no clear D. The TCR sequence derives from a man younger than 35 who had mild COVID-19 (a few samples of this study predate the infection). Cell type and time point are not known. The material sequenced was PBMCs or a T cell subset sorted from them (not recorded which). The CDR3 sequence is CASSYAGFVDEQFF. In nucleotides, the CDR3 is TGTGCCAGCAGTTATGCAGGATTTGTGGATGAGCAGTTCTTC.